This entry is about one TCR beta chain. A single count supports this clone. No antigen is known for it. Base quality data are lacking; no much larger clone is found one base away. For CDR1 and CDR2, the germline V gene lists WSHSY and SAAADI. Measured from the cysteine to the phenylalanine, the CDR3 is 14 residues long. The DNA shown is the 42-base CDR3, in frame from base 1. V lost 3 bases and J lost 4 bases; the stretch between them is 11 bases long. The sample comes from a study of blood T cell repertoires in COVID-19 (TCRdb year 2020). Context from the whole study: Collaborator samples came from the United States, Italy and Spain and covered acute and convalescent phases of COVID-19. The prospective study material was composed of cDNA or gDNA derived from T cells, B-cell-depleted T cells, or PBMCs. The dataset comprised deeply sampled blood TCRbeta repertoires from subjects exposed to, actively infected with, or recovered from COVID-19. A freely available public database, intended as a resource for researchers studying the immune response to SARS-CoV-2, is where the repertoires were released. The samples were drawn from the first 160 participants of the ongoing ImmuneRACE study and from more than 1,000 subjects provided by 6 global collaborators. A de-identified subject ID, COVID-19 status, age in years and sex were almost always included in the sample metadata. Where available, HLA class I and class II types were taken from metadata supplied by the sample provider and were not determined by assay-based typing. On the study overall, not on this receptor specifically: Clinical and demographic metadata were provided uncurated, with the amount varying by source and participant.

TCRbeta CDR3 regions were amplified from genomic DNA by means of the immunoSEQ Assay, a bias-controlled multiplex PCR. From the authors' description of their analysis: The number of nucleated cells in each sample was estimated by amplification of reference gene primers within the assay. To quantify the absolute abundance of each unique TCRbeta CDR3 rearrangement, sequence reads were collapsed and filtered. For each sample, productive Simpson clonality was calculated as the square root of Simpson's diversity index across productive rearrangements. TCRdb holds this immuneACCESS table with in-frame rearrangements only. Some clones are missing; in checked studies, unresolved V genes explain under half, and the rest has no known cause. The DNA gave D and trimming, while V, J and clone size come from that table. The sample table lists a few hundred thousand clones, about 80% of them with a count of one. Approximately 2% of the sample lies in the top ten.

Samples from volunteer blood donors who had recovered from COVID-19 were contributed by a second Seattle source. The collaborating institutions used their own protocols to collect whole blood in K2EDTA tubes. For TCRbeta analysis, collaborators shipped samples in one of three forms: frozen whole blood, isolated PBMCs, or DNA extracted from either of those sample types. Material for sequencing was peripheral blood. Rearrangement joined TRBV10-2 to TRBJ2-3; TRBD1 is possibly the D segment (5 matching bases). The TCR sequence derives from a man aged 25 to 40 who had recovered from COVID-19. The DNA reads TGCGCCAGCAGTGATACTGGGGCCTCAGATACGCAGTATTTT. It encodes CASSDTGASDTQYF.